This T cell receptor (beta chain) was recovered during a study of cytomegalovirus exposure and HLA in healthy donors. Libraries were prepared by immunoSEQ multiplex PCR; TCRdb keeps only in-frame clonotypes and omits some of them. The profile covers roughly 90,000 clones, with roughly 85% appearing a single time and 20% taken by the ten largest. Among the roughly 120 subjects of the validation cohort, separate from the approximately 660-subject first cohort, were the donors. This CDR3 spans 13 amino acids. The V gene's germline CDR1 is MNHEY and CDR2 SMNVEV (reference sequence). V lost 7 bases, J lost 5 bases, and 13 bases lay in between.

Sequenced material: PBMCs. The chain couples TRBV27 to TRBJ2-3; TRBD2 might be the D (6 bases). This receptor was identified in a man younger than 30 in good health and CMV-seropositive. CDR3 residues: CASTTGVVDTQYF. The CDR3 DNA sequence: TGTGCCAGCACCACGGGAGTTGTAGATACGCAGTATTTT.